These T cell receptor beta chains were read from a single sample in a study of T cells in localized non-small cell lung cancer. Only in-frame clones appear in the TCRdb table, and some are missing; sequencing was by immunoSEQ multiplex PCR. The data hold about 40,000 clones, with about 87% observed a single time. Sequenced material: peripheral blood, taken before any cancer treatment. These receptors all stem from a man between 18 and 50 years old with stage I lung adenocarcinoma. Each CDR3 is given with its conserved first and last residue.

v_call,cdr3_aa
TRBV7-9,CASSFSPEQYF
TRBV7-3,CASSQGGSGNTIYF
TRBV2,CASSELGTDYGYTF
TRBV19,CASSMRLLGDKGQGWTGELFF
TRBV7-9,CASSLGGSPFTGYTF
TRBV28,CASSLPIGAGSFDEQFF
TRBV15,CATSQESGPSYEQYF
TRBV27,CASLPGTEGFPREKLFF
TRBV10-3,CAISPRQGSGETQYF
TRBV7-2,CASSLGRQMVYGYTF
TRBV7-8,CASSLGGGFSYEQYF
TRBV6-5,CASSRGQSEAFF
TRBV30,CAWSVTLQQVGYTF
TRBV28,CASSLSLPTGLDTEAFF
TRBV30,CAWGEQNSPLHF
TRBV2,CASSEGEFSNEQYF
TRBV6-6,CASSPDRAYGYTF
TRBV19,CASNSGGWTEAFF
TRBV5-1,CASSLGDSSYGYTF
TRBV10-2,CASSESAGAEAFF
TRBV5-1,CASSLVQGLNTEAFF
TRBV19,CASSITNTGELFF
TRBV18,CASSPLGSQGAQYGYTF
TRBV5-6,CASSGSGGLFYEQYF
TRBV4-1,CASSQDSYRGRTEAFF
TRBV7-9,CASSKAFSYEQYF
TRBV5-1,CASSRLGRVDSPLHF
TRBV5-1,CASSAGFTEAFF
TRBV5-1,CASSRDRNTEAFF
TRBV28,CASSLTQGSNQPQHF
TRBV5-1,CASSLDLGREKLFF
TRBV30,CAWSGGAEAFF
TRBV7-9,CASSYQGSSGNTIYF
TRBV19,CASRSEGRGRNTEAFF
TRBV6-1,CASSRGMLGNQPQHF
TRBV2,CASSRDDRGGYTF
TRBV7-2,CASSPGGGGYTF
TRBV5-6,CASTWGAQETQYF
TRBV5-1,CASSLELLRGERGSYNSPLHF
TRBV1,CTSSYGVAGGYFPPDTQYF
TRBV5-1,CASSLTGAINQPQHF
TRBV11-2,CASSLGPPGLVGDEQYF
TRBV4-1,CASSQQGRGPLAFF
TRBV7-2,CASRTGTGRGSEKLFF
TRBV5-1,CASSPGASYNEQFF
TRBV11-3,CASSLDSQSQFF